The 20 T cell receptor beta chains in this list originate from one sample, sequenced in a study of blood T cell repertoires in COVID-19. The protocol was immunoSEQ multiplex PCR, while the TCRdb copy is restricted to in-frame clones and leaves out a portion. The table lists around 60,000 clones, approximately 92% of them singletons. The sequencing input was peripheral blood. The receptor set was obtained from a woman aged 80 or older with active COVID-19.

The chain recombines TRBV6-2 or TRBV6-3 with TRBJ2-1; the D gene is possibly TRBD1 (6 bases). The CDR3 covers 14 residues. Looked up from germline, CDR1 is MNHEY and CDR2 is SVGEGT. The ends were cut back, 6 bases at V and 8 bases at J, with 17 bases in the middle. The CDR3 nucleotides are TGTGCCAGCAGCAGCAAGTGGGGGCGGGATGAGCAGTTCTTC. Amino acid sequence: CASSSKWGRDEQFF.

CDR3 sequence reads: CASSAQVDYFYEQYF. The CDR3 coding sequence is TGCGCCAGCAGCGCCCAGGTGGACTACTTCTACGAGCAGTACTTC. The chain couples TRBV5-1 to TRBJ2-7; perhaps TRBD2 as D (6 bases). The V gene's germline CDR1 is SGHRS and CDR2 YFSETQ. V was shortened by 4 bases and J by 3 bases, with 17 bases between the two germline ends. This CDR3 region has 15 residues.

The CDR3 DNA reads TGTGCCAGCATGGCCGGCCGGGTCCTAAATTCACCCCTCCACTTT. Its protein product is CASMAGRVLNSPLHF. The rearrangement joins TRBV27 to TRBJ1-6, with D hard to call. The CDR3 contains 15 residues. V was shortened by 7 bases and J by 7 bases, with 17 bases between the two germline ends. Germline loops: CDR1 MNHEY, CDR2 SMNVEV (reference sequence).

The rearrangement joins TRBV5-4 to TRBJ1-2; no definite D call. The CDR3 length is 15 residues. V lost 4 bases and J 4 bases, leaving 17 bases between the germline ends. The V gene's germline CDR1 is SGHNT and CDR2 YYREEE (reference sequence). CDR3: CASSPSGWGGYGYTF. In nucleotides, the CDR3 is TGTGCCAGCAGCCCTTCGGGCTGGGGAGGCTATGGCTACACCTTC.

The chain joins TRBV5-6 to TRBJ1-2; D possibly corresponds to TRBD1 (6 bases). Trimming cost V 1 base and J 5 bases, with 15 bases left between them. CDR1 SGHDT and CDR2 YYEEEE come from the germline V gene. This CDR3 spans 15 amino acids. CDR3 sequence (DNA): TGTGCCAGCAGCTTGCCCCAGGGGATTGGGTATGGCTACACCTTC. Amino acids: CASSLPQGIGYGYTF.

This clone was detected once. The chain uses TRBV2 and TRBJ2-2; the match to TRBD2 covers 7 bases. The germline V gene has CDR1 SNHLY and CDR2 FYNNEI. The CDR3 contains 14 residues. V was clipped by 7 bases and J by 6 bases; unmatched bases: 8. The CDR3 coding sequence is TGTGCCAGCACCAGGACTAGGGGCGCCGGGGAGCTGTTTTTT. Residues: CASTRTRGAGELFF.

The chain has TRBV28 and TRBJ1-3, with D maybe TRBD1 (6 bases). Trimming removed 2 bases at V and 2 bases at J, with 13 bases between. The CDR3 is 16 amino acids. Germline V gene data show CDR1 as MDHEN and CDR2 as SYDVKM. The CDR3: CASSLHTGTTGNTIYF. The CDR3 DNA reads TGTGCCAGCAGTTTACATACAGGGACTACTGGAAACACCATATATTTT.

This clone was seen more than once but under ten times. The rearrangement links TRBV18 to TRBJ2-3; D is uncertain. The germline CDR1 and CDR2 sequences are KGHSH and LQKENI. The length of the CDR3 is 14 residues. Trimming took off 10 bases at V and 2 bases at J, with 16 bases between the two ends. The CDR3, as DNA: TGTGCCACCTCCCTTACTGGTCCCACAGATACGCAGTATTTT. Its translation is CATSLTGPTDTQYF.

V and J are TRBV7-2 and TRBJ2-3; TRBD2 aligns across 14 bases. J lost 4 bases, V lost 3 bases, and 3 bases had no gene match. CDR1 SGHTA and CDR2 FQGNSA come from the germline V gene. The CDR3 has 16 amino acids. This CDR3 reads CASSLGTSGSSDTQYF. The DNA of the CDR3 is TGTGCCAGCAGCTTGGGGACTAGCGGGAGTTCAGATACGCAGTATTTT.

This chain connects TRBV24-1 to TRBJ1-2, with 7 bases fitting TRBD1. This CDR3 is built from 14 residues. Trimming took 6 bases from V and 0 from J; bases not matched to a gene: 3. Germline CDR1 and CDR2: KGHDR and SFDVKD. CDR3 in DNA: TGTGCCACCAGTACAGGGGATTCTAACTATGGCTACACCTTC. Its translation: CATSTGDSNYGYTF.

The chain employs TRBV2 and TRBJ2-1; 15 bases map to TRBD2. CDR1 and CDR2 from the germline V gene are SNHLY and FYNNEI. The CDR3 loop spans 18 amino acids. With V trimmed by 3 bases and J by 0 bases, 3 bases remained unmatched. In DNA, the CDR3 is TGTGCCAGCAGTGAGGGACTAGCGGGAGGCTTCTCCTACAATGAGCAGTTCTTC. It is translated as CASSEGLAGGFSYNEQFF.

The chain has TRBV7-9 and TRBJ2-1; the D is unclear. V dropped 5 bases and J dropped 9 bases, with 11 bases sitting between them. Germline-derived CDR1 and CDR2 are SEHNR and FQNEAQ (reference sequence). The CDR3 has 12 residues. The CDR3 spells CASSEIIVEQFF. The CDR3 nucleotides read TGTGCCAGCAGCGAAATAATAGTTGAGCAGTTCTTC.

CDR3 nucleotide sequence: TGTGCCAGCAGCGTCACAGGGGGGAACACCGGGGAGCTGTTTTTT. Its translation: CASSVTGGNTGELFF. The chain is built from TRBV5-8 and TRBJ2-2; 8 positions agree with TRBD1. The CDR3 totals 15 residues. Germline lookup yields CDR1 SGHTS and CDR2 YDEGEE. V was pared by 4 bases and J by 1 base, with 3 bases of the junction left unmatched.

V is TRBV6-5 and J is TRBJ2-3; possibly TRBD1 for D (6 bases). The V end lost 11 bases, the J end lost 2 bases, and 17 bases lay between the germline ends. This CDR3 is 14 amino acids long. Germline V gives CDR1 MNHEY, CDR2 SVGAGI. CDR3 bases: TGTGCCGGAAGAAGACAGGCCATCACAGATACGCAGTATTTT. Translation: CAGRRQAITDTQYF.

The chain links TRBV19 to TRBJ2-5; D may be TRBD2 (7 bases). The CDR3 length is 16 residues. CDR1 and CDR2 from the germline V gene are LNHDA and SQIVND (reference sequence). Trimming took 6 bases from V and 4 from J, leaving 21 bases between them. The CDR3 region is CASSKGGARFGETQYF. CDR3 in DNA: TGTGCCAGTAGCAAAGGGGGGGCCAGGTTCGGAGAGACCCAGTACTTC.

This clone has just one count. This rearrangement joins TRBV24-1 to TRBJ2-7, with a tentative D call TRBD2 (5 bases). CDR3 size: 17 residues. Deletions cut 2 bases from V and 3 bases from J, with 19 bases between. CDR1 KGHDR and CDR2 SFDVKD come from the germline V gene. The CDR3 coding sequence is TGTGCCACCAGTGATTGGTCGTCTAGCAGCCTCCACTACGAGCAGTACGTC. It yields the protein CATSDWSSSSLHYEQYV.

The rearrangement links TRBV7-2 to TRBJ2-1, with 13 positions matching TRBD2. This CDR3 is built from 13 residues. Germline V gene sequence: CDR1 SGHTA, CDR2 FQGNSA. V was pared by 4 bases and J by 15 bases, with 6 bases of the junction left unmatched. CDR3 sequence reads: CASSSGGLAGLFF. As DNA, the CDR3 is TGTGCCAGCAGCTCAGGGGGACTAGCGGGATTGTTCTTC. Drawing the rest from reference TRBV7-2 and TRBJ2-1, the complete variable domain is GAGVSQSPSNKVTEKGKDVELRCDPISGHTALYWYRQSLGQGLEFLIYFQGNSAPDKSGLPSDRFSAERTGGSVSTLTIQRTQQEDSAVYLCASSSGGLAGLFFGPGTRLTVL.

This sequence joins TRBV20-1 and TRBJ1-1; D remains ambiguous. The CDR3 has 11 residues. The V gene's germline CDR1 is DFQATT and CDR2 SNEGSKA (reference sequence). The V end was cut by 3 bases, the J end by 1 base, with 3 bases between. The CDR3 sequence is CSASSNTEAFF. The CDR3 DNA is TGCAGTGCTAGCTCGAACACTGAAGCTTTCTTT.

CDR3 sequence (DNA): TGTGCCAGCAGTGAAAGCGGCTACGAGCAGTACTTC. Its translation is CASSESGYEQYF. The V call is TRBV2, the J call TRBJ2-7; tentatively, D is TRBD2 (5 bases). This CDR3 region has 12 residues. CDR1 is SNHLY, CDR2 FYNNEI, per germline. V lost 2 bases, J lost 3 bases, and 5 bases lay in between. Full variable domain (outside the CDR3, taken from reference TRBV2 and TRBJ2-7): EPEVTQTPSHQVTQMGQEVILRCVPISNHLYFYWYRQILGQKVEFLVSFYNNEISEKSEIFDDQFSVERPDGSNFTLKIRSTKLEDSAMYFCASSESGYEQYFGPGTRLTVT.

This chain links TRBV10-3 with TRBJ2-5; D gene unclear. Per germline, CDR1 ENHRY and CDR2 SYGVKD. The V end lost 3 bases, the J end lost 3 bases, and 8 bases lay between the germline ends. This CDR3 is built from 13 residues. DNA of the CDR3: TGTGCCATCAGTGATGGTCAGGAAGAGACCCAGTACTTC. Encoded protein: CAISDGQEETQYF.